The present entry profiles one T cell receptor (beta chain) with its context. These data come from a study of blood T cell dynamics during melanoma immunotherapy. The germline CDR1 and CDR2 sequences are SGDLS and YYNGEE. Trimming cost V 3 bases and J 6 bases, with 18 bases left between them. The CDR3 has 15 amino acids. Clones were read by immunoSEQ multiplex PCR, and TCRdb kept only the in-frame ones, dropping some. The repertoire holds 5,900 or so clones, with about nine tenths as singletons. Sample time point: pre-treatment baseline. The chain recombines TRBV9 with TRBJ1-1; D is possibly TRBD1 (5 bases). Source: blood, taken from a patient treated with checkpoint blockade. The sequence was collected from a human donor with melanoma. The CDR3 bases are TGTGCCAGCAGCGCAGCACCGACAGTTTTCGCTGAAGCTTTCTTT. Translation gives CASSAAPTVFAEAFF.